These 32 T cell receptor beta chains originate from one sample sequenced in a study of blood T cell repertoires in COVID-19. The method was immunoSEQ multiplex PCR; TCRdb's version includes in-frame clones alone and lacks a portion of them. The sample records approximately 400,000 clones, about 90% being singletons. Sequenced: peripheral blood. Receptors originate from a man aged 35 to 55 with acute or convalescent COVID-19.

The chain uses TRBV27 and TRBJ1-5, with D possibly TRBD1 on 5 matching bases. The CDR3 loop spans 15 amino acids. Germline V gene lookup returns CDR1 MNHEY and CDR2 SMNVEV (reference sequence). V lost 1 base, J lost 6 bases, and 13 bases lay in between. Here the CDR3 DNA reads TGTGCCAGCAGTTTATTCTCCCCGGGGGTTCAGCCCCAGCATTTT. This encodes CASSLFSPGVQPQHF.

This chain connects TRBV21-1 to TRBJ1-2; the table's D call, TRBD1, has no DNA check behind it. TRBV21-1 is reported as a pseudogene. The CDR3 contains 14 residues. The CDR3: CASSKAGRWYGYTF. DNA of the CDR3: TGTGCCAGCAGCAAAGCGGGCAGGTGGTATGGCTACACCTTC.

CDR3: CASSQTGGWNSGANVLTF. The CDR3 DNA reads TGTGCCAGCAGCCAAACAGGGGGTTGGAACTCTGGGGCCAACGTCCTGACTTTC. V usage is TRBV7-6 and J usage is TRBJ2-6; TRBD1 matches 8 bases. Germline loops: CDR1 SGHVS, CDR2 FNYEAQ. This CDR3 contains 18 residues. The V and J ends lost 5 bases and 0 bases, in that order; junction bases with no gene match: 9.

The chain couples TRBV6-5 to TRBJ2-7, with D possibly TRBD1 on 5 matching bases. V was shortened by 5 bases and J by 0 bases, with 14 bases between the two germline ends. This CDR3 contains 15 residues. CDR1 MNHEY and CDR2 SVGAGI come from the germline V gene. In DNA form, the CDR3 reads TGTGCCAGCAGTAGGGGTCCTTCCCCCTCCTACGAGCAGTACTTC. Translation gives CASSRGPSPSYEQYF.

The rearrangement joins TRBV4-3 to TRBJ1-3, with 9 bases lining up with TRBD1. This CDR3 is built from 18 residues. V gave up 0 bases and J gave up 2 bases; unmatched junction bases: 8. Germline-derived CDR1 and CDR2 are LGHNA and YSLEER. CDR3 in DNA: TGCGCCAGCAGCCAAGACAGAGGGACAGGGAGGACTGGAAACACCATATATTTT. It encodes CASSQDRGTGRTGNTIYF.

The chain uses TRBV12-5 and TRBJ2-2, with 7 bases aligning to TRBD1. CDR3 length equals 17 residues. V dropped 6 bases and J dropped 2; count of bases not matched to a gene: 12. Germline values: CDR1 LGHNT, CDR2 FRNRAP. The CDR3 DNA reads TGTGCTAGTGGCTCTACCTACAGGGGACGAAACACCGGGGAGCTGTTTTTT. The encoded protein is CASGSTYRGRNTGELFF.

A note on this clone: This sample includes further DNA sequences coding for the same CDR3. The chain joins TRBV11-2 to TRBJ2-4, with D hard to call. This CDR3 has 14 residues. Germline-derived CDR1 and CDR2 are SGHAT and FQNNGV. The germline V and J ends were trimmed by 4 bases and 0 bases, with 7 bases remaining between them. CDR3 protein: CASSSRLAKNIQYF. CDR3 sequence (DNA): TGTGCCAGCAGCTCCAGGCTAGCCAAAAACATTCAGTACTTC. Supplemented by reference TRBV11-2 and TRBJ2-4, the full variable domain reads EAGVAQSPRYKIIEKRQSVAFWCNPISGHATLYWYQQILGQGPKLLIQFQNNGVVDDSQLPKDRFSAERLKGVDSTLKIQPAKLEDSAVYLCASSSRLAKNIQYFGAGTRLSVL.

This clone was counted a few times. The chain links TRBV6-1 to TRBJ1-2; D might be TRBD1 (6 bases). V was clipped by 1 base and J by 3 bases, with 15 bases between them. CDR1 is MNHNS, CDR2 SASEGT, per germline. This CDR3 spans 16 amino acids. The CDR3 bases are TGTGCCAGCAGTGAAGAACCCGCAGGGGTAGACTATGGCTACACCTTC. Translating gives CASSEEPAGVDYGYTF.

The V call is TRBV7-6, the J call TRBJ2-1; D is possibly TRBD2 (5 bases). Germline V gene sequence: CDR1 SGHVS, CDR2 FNYEAQ. The CDR3 contains 14 residues. V lost 3 bases, J lost 3 bases, and 9 bases lay in between. Here the CDR3 DNA reads TGTGCCAGCAGCTTGTCCGAGGGCTACAATGAGCAGTTCTTC. It yields the protein CASSLSEGYNEQFF.

The chain recombines TRBV9 with TRBJ2-3, with D possibly TRBD2 on 5 matching bases. CDR1 is SGDLS and CDR2 is YYNGEE in the germline V gene. Deletions cut 0 bases from V and 0 bases from J, with 11 bases between. CDR3 size: 16 residues. CDR3 region: CASSVASGDSTDTQYF. Here the CDR3 DNA reads TGTGCCAGCAGCGTAGCGAGCGGAGACAGCACAGATACGCAGTATTTT.

Here the CDR3 reads CASSFAQYNEQFF. In nucleotides, the CDR3 is TGTGCCAGCAGCTTTGCCCAGTACAATGAGCAGTTCTTC. The chain links TRBV7-9 to TRBJ2-1, with no clear D. This CDR3 has 13 residues. With 3 bases removed from V and 4 bases from J, the gap between germline ends came to 7 bases. Per germline, CDR1 SEHNR and CDR2 FQNEAQ (reference sequence).

This chain links TRBV28 with TRBJ2-3, with a weak D call TRBD1 (5 bases). V lost 3 bases, J lost 2 bases, and 12 bases lay in between. Germline loops: CDR1 MDHEN, CDR2 SYDVKM. The CDR3 sequence is 15 residues long. The CDR3 protein is CASSLGQVDTDTQYF. The CDR3 DNA is TGTGCCAGCAGTTTGGGGCAGGTGGACACAGATACGCAGTATTTT.

This chain uses TRBV5-6 with TRBJ2-1; TRBD1 matches at 9 bases. The CDR3 contains 15 residues. Germline V CDR1 and CDR2: SGHDT, YYEEEE. Unmatched junction bases numbered 9, after V lost 2 bases and J lost 9 bases. The DNA of the CDR3 is TGTGCCAGCAGCTTCTTTGACAGGGGGGACGGTGAGCAGTTCTTC. Its protein is CASSFFDRGDGEQFF.

This sequence joins TRBV9 and TRBJ1-1; TRBD1 aligns across 7 bases. This CDR3 comprises 14 residues. Germline V gene data show CDR1 as SGDLS and CDR2 as YYNGEE. The J segment lost 4 bases and the V segment lost 5 bases, leaving 8 bases of the junction unmatched. The CDR3: CASREAGQCTEAFF. CDR3 DNA: TGTGCCAGCAGGGAGGCGGGACAGTGCACTGAAGCTTTCTTT.

The CDR3 spells CASSYGGHTEAFF. DNA of the CDR3: TGTGCCAGCAGTTACGGGGGCCACACTGAAGCTTTCTTT. This chain connects TRBV6-5 to TRBJ1-1, with a weak D call TRBD1 (6 bases). Trimming took 2 bases from V and 3 from J, leaving 7 bases between them. CDR3 size: 13 residues. Looked up from germline, CDR1 is MNHEY and CDR2 is SVGAGI.

The chain links TRBV3-1 (or the pseudogene TRBV3-2) to TRBJ1-6; TRBD1 agrees at 9 bases. Germline lookup yields CDR1 LGHDT and CDR2 YNNKEL (reference sequence). V lost 4 bases, J lost 8 bases, and 3 bases stayed unmatched. The CDR3 consists of 14 residues. CDR3 in DNA: TGTGCCAGCAGCCCGCGGACAGGGGATTCACCCCTCCACTTT. Encoded protein: CASSPRTGDSPLHF.

The chain carries TRBV7-6 and TRBJ2-5, with 8 bases matching TRBD1. With 5 bases clipped from V and 5 bases from J, the junction kept 13 bases outside the gene matches. Germline V gives CDR1 SGHVS, CDR2 FNYEAQ. This CDR3 spans 16 amino acids. The CDR3 is CASSPGSDREFETQYF. The DNA of the CDR3 is TGTGCCAGCAGCCCTGGGTCGGACAGGGAGTTCGAGACCCAGTACTTC. Looking up the rest from reference TRBV7-6 and TRBJ2-5 gives the full variable domain: GAGVSQSPRYKVTKRGQDVALRCDPISGHVSLYWYRQALGQGPEFLTYFNYEAQQDKSGLPNDRFSAERPEGSISTLTIQRTEQRDSAMYRCASSPGSDREFETQYFGPGTRLLVL.

This clone was seen only once. This chain joins TRBV6-1 and TRBJ1-2; D perhaps matches TRBD1 (5 bases). The CDR3 is 17 residues long. Germline assignment: CDR1 MNHNS and CDR2 SASEGT. The V end was cut by 0 bases, the J end by 8 bases, with 22 bases between. The CDR3 bases are TGTGCCAGCAGTGAAGCGCTAACAGGCCAGGTTGGGCGAGGCTACACCTTC. This codes for CASSEALTGQVGRGYTF.

The gene calls are TRBV29-1 and TRBJ1-1, with a tentative D call TRBD1 (6 bases). The germline V gene encodes CDR1 SQVTM and CDR2 ANQGSEA. The V end was cut by 4 bases, the J end by 1 base, with 10 bases between. The CDR3 contains 13 residues. CDR3 sequence reads: CSVGWGRNTEAFF. In nucleotides, the CDR3 is TGCAGCGTTGGTTGGGGGCGGAACACTGAAGCTTTCTTT.

The CDR3 sequence is CASSQDPRGAYNEQFF. The DNA of the CDR3 is TGCGCCAGCAGCCAAGATCCCCGGGGGGCTTACAATGAGCAGTTCTTC. This chain joins TRBV4-3 and TRBJ2-1, with D tentatively TRBD2 (7 bases). V shed 0 bases and J shed 4 bases, with 13 bases lying between them. The CDR3 has 16 residues. Looked up from germline, CDR1 is LGHNA and CDR2 is YSLEER.

This chain connects TRBV10-2 to TRBJ1-5; 9 bases agree with TRBD1. Trimming took 6 bases from V and 5 from J; bases not matched to a gene: 5. CDR1 and CDR2 (germline): WSHSY, SAAADI. This CDR3 spans 14 amino acids. This CDR3 reads CASREQGAYQPQHF. The CDR3 DNA follows: TGCGCCAGCAGGGAACAGGGGGCGTATCAGCCCCAGCATTTT.

This rearrangement joins TRBV5-4 to TRBJ2-1, with TRBD2 as a possible D gene (6 bases). The CDR3 contains 16 residues. Trimming removed 0 bases at V and 0 bases at J, with 10 bases between. Germline values: CDR1 SGHNT, CDR2 YYREEE (reference sequence). The CDR3 bases are TGTGCCAGCAGCTTGGGCGGGACGAGCTCCTACAATGAGCAGTTCTTC. It encodes CASSLGGTSSYNEQFF.

V and J are TRBV5-4 and TRBJ1-5, with unresolved D. Germline V gene sequence: CDR1 SGHNT, CDR2 YYREEE (reference sequence). The CDR3 has 13 residues. Between the trimmed V and J ends, which lost 2 bases and 3 bases, there was a span of 6 bases. The DNA for the CDR3 is TGTGCCAGCAGCTTCACTTACAATCAGCCCCAGCATTTT. It specifies CASSFTYNQPQHF. Full variable domain (rest looked up from reference TRBV5-4 and TRBJ1-5): ETGVTQSPTHLIKTRGQQVTLRCSSQSGHNTVSWYQQALGQGPQFIFQYYREEENGRGNFPPRFSGLQFPNYSSELNVNALELDDSALYLCASSFTYNQPQHFGDGTRLSIL.

The CDR3 bases are TGTGCCAGTAGTATAAGAACTAGCGGCAGCACAGATACGCAGTATTTT. Encoded protein: CASSIRTSGSTDTQYF. V is TRBV19 and J is TRBJ2-3; 8 bases match TRBD2. The CDR3 consists of 16 residues. Germline CDR1 reads LNHDA; CDR2 reads SQIVND (reference sequence). V lost 2 bases and J lost 0; bases outside the gene matches: 4.

This chain connects TRBV30 to TRBJ1-4; 8 bases fit TRBD1. The CDR3 runs 12 residues. In germline, CDR1 is GTSNPN, CDR2 SVGIG (reference sequence). The CDR3 sequence is CGLGQGGEKLFF. CDR3 coding DNA: TGTGGACTTGGACAGGGAGGAGAAAAACTGTTTTTT.

This chain connects TRBV27 to TRBJ2-1; a weak D match, TRBD2 (6 bases). The germline gives CDR1 MNHEY, CDR2 SMNVEV (reference sequence). The CDR3 is 16 residues long. Trimming left V 5 bases short and J 7 bases short, with 21 bases between. The DNA of the CDR3 is TGTGCCAGCAGTCTCTACGGGATGCGGGATGGTAATGAGCAGTTCTTC. It specifies CASSLYGMRDGNEQFF.

The V call is TRBV7-9, the J call TRBJ2-7, with 9 bases matching TRBD1. In germline, CDR1 is SEHNR, CDR2 FQNEAQ (reference sequence). CDR3 size: 14 residues. V lost 4 bases and J lost 5; bases outside the gene matches: 6. CDR3 region: CASSSGQGLNEQYF. In DNA form, the CDR3 reads TGTGCCAGCAGCTCGGGACAGGGACTGAACGAGCAGTACTTC. The complete variable domain, with remaining parts taken from reference TRBV7-9 and TRBJ2-7, reads DTGVSQNPRHKITKRGQNVTFRCDPISEHNRLYWYRQTLGQGPEFLTYFQNEAQLEKSRLLSDRFSAERPKGSFSTLEIQRTEQGDSAMYLCASSSGQGLNEQYFGPGTRLTVT.

The genes are TRBV4-3 and TRBJ2-7; a possible D gene is TRBD2 (6 bases). Germline V gene data show CDR1 as LGHNA and CDR2 as YSLEER. The CDR3 extends over 15 amino acids. The V end was cut by 0 bases, the J end by 7 bases, with 16 bases between. Here the CDR3 reads CASSQDGRDVGEQYF. CDR3 DNA: TGCGCCAGCAGCCAAGATGGGCGGGACGTGGGGGAGCAGTACTTC.

The chain employs TRBV9 and TRBJ2-3; 12 nucleotides align to TRBD2. The CDR3 consists of 18 residues. Germline loops: CDR1 SGDLS, CDR2 YYNGEE. V lost 0 bases and J lost 3; bases outside the gene matches: 8. The CDR3 DNA follows: TGTGCCAGCAGCGTAGGGGCTAGCGGGAGGGCCGGGACAGATACGCAGTATTTT. It is translated as CASSVGASGRAGTDTQYF.

V and J are TRBV10-3 and TRBJ2-7; maybe TRBD1 (6 bases). The CDR3 is 11 residues long. V lost 10 bases to trimming and J lost 3 bases, with 10 bases between them. CDR1 and CDR2 from the germline V gene are ENHRY and SYGVKD. The CDR3 loop reads CATRTVYEQYF. CDR3 in DNA: TGTGCCACCAGGACAGTCTACGAGCAGTACTTC.

Concerning this clone: At one end the junction does not follow the germline gene, possibly because of a read error. The chain has TRBV10-3 and TRBJ1-2, with 9 bases matching TRBD1. Germline V CDR1 and CDR2: ENHRY, SYGVKD. CDR3 length: 14 residues. CDR3 nucleotide sequence: TGTGCCATCAGTGACTACAGAACGGGACAGGGTTCATCCTTC. As protein: CAISDYRTGQGSSF.

Comment on this clone: Other DNA variants within this sample encode the same CDR3. The rearrangement joins TRBV2 to TRBJ2-1; TRBD2 aligns across 11 bases. The CDR3 has 14 amino acids. The ends lost 4 bases at V and 4 bases at J; junction bases unmatched: 0. Germline CDR1 reads SNHLY; CDR2 reads FYNNEI. The CDR3 bases are TGTGCCAGCAGTGGACTAGCGGGGTACAATGAGCAGTTCTTC. It translates to CASSGLAGYNEQFF.